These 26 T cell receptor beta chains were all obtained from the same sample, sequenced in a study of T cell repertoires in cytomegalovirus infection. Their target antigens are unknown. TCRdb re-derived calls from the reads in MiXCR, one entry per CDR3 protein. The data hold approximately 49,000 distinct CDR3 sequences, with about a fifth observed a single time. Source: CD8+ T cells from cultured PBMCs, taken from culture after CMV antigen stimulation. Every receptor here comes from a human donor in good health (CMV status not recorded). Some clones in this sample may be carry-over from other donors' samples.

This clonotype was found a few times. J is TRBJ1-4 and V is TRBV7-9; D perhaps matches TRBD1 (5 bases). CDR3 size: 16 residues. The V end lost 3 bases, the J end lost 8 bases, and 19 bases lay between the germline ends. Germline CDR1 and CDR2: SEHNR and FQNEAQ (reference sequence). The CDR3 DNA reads TGTGCCAGCAGCTTGAAGACCGGGGCCCGGATCGAAAAACTGTTTTTT. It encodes CASSLKTGARIEKLFF.

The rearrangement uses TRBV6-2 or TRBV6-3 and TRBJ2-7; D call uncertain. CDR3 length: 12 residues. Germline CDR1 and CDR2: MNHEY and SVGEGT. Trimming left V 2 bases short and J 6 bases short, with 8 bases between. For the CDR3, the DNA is TGTGCCAGCAGTTACATTGGTGCCGAGCAGTACTTC. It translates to CASSYIGAEQYF.

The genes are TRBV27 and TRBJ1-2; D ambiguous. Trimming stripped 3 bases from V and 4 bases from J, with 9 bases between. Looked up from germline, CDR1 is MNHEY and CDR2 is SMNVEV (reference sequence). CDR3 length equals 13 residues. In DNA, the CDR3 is TGTGCCAGCAGTTTGGGCATTGGCTATGGCTACACCTTC. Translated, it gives CASSLGIGYGYTF.

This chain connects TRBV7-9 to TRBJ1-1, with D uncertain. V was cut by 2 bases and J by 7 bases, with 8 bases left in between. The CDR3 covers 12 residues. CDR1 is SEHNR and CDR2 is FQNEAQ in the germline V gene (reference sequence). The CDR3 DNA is TGTGCCAGCAGCTTAATGAGCGTTGAAGCTTTCTTT. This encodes CASSLMSVEAFF.

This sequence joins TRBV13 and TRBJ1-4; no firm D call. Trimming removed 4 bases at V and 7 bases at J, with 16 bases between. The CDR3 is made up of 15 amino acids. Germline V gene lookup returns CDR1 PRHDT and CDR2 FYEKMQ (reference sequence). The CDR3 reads CASSSRRRTSEKLFF. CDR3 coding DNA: TGTGCCAGCAGCTCACGCCGGCGAACAAGTGAAAAACTGTTTTTT.

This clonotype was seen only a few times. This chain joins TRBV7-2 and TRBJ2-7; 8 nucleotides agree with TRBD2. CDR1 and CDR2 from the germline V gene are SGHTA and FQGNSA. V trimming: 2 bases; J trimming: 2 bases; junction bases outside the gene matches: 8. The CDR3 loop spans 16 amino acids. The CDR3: CASSLYGSGGTYEQYF. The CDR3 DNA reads TGTGCCAGCAGCTTATATGGGTCGGGAGGGACCTACGAGCAGTACTTC.

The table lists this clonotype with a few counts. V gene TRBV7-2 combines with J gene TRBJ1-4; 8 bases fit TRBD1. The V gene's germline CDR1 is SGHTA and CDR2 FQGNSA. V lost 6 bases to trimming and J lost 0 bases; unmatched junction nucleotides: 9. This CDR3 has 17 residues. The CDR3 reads CASSRGQGRATNEKLFF. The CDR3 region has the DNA TGTGCCAGCAGTCGCGGACAGGGCCGAGCAACTAATGAAAAACTGTTTTTT.

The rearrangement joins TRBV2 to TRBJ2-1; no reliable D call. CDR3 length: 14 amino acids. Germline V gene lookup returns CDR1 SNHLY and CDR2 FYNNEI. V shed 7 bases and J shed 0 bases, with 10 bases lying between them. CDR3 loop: CASNGAVSYNEQFF. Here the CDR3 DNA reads TGTGCCAGCAACGGCGCGGTCTCCTACAATGAGCAGTTCTTC.

DNA for the CDR3: TGTGCCAGCTCTTGGAGAGCGGAAATGGGGCAGTTCTTC. This translates into CASSWRAEMGQFF. This chain uses TRBV12-3 or TRBV12-4 with TRBJ2-1; a weak D match, TRBD2 (5 bases). V was shortened by 8 bases and J by 12 bases, with 20 bases between the two germline ends. The CDR3 totals 13 residues.

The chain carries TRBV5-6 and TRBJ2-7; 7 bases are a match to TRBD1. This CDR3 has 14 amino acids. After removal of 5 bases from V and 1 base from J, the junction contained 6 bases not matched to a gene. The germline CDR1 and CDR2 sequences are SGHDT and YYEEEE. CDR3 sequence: CASSGTAISYEQYF. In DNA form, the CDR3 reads TGTGCCAGCAGTGGGACAGCGATATCCTACGAGCAGTACTTC.

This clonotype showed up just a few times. CDR3 in DNA: TGTGCCAGCAGCTTACTTGGGCGGACCCTCGGACTGTTCTTC. Protein: CASSLLGRTLGLFF. The chain carries TRBV7-9 and TRBJ2-1; TRBD2 is a possible D gene (5 bases). Germline V gene lookup returns CDR1 SEHNR and CDR2 FQNEAQ (reference sequence). Trimming removed 2 bases at V and 15 bases at J, with 20 bases between. This CDR3 comprises 14 residues.

The CDR3 sequence: CSARARGGDAFF. The CDR3 nucleotides are TGCAGTGCTAGAGCCAGGGGGGGGGACGCTTTCTTT. This sequence joins TRBV20-1 and TRBJ1-1, with 7 bases fitting TRBD1. The length of the CDR3 is 12 residues. Unmatched junction bases numbered 7, after V lost 1 base and J lost 11 bases. CDR1 DFQATT and CDR2 SNEGSKA come from the germline V gene (reference sequence).

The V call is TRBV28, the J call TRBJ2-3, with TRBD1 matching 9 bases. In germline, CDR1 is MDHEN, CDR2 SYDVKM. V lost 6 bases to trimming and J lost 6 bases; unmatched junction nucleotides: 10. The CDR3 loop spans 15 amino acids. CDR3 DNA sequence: TGTGCCAGCAGGCGATATACGGGGACAGGGGATACGCAGTATTTT. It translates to CASRRYTGTGDTQYF.

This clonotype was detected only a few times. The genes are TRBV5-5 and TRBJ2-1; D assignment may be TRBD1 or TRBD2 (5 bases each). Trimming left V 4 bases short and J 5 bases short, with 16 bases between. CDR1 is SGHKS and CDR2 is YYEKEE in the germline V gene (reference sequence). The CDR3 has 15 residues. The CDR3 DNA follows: TGTGCCAGCAGCACTTTAACGGGGCTCAACAATGAGCAGTTCTTC. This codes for CASSTLTGLNNEQFF.

The CDR3 loop reads CASSPLTSGEETQYF. CDR3 DNA sequence: TGTGCCAGCAGTCCTCTAACTAGCGGGGAAGAGACCCAGTACTTC. The chain employs TRBV12-3 or TRBV12-4 and TRBJ2-5, with 10 bases fitting TRBD2. Trimming cost V 5 bases and J 3 bases; bases outside gene matches: 6. This CDR3 spans 15 amino acids.

CDR3 sequence: CASSLRGGQQETQYF. The CDR3 DNA sequence: TGTGCCAGCAGCTTAAGGGGGGGACAGCAAGAGACCCAGTACTTC. The chain uses TRBV7-9 and TRBJ2-5, with D tentatively TRBD1 or TRBD2 (7 bases each). This CDR3 comprises 15 residues. Germline CDR1 is SEHNR and CDR2 is FQNEAQ (reference sequence). Trimming took 2 bases from V and 2 from J, leaving 12 bases between them.

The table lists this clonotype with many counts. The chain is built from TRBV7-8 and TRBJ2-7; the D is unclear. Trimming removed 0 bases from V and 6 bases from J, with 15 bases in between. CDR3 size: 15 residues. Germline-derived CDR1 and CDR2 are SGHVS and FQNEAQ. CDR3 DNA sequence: TGTGCCAGCAGCTTAGCCCGACTGCCCACTGTCGAGCAGTACTTC. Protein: CASSLARLPTVEQYF.

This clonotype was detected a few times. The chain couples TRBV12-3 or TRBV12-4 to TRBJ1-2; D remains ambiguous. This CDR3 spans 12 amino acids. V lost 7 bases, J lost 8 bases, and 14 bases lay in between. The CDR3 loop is CASTTPGRGYTF. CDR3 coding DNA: TGTGCCAGCACCACCCCTGGGCGAGGCTACACCTTC.

This chain's CDR3 is CASSPTPSQQYF. For the CDR3, the DNA is TGTGCCAGCAGTCCCACCCCAAGCCAGCAGTACTTC. This rearrangement joins TRBV12-3 or TRBV12-4 to TRBJ2-7, with no clear D. V was clipped by 5 bases and J by 8 bases, with 13 bases between them. The CDR3 length is 12 residues.

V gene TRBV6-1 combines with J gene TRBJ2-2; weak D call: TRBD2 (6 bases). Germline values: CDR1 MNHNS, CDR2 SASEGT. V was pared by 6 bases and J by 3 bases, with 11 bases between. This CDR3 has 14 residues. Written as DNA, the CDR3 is TGTGCCAGCAGGCCCGGGACTCACACCGGGGAGCTGTTTTTT. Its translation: CASRPGTHTGELFF.

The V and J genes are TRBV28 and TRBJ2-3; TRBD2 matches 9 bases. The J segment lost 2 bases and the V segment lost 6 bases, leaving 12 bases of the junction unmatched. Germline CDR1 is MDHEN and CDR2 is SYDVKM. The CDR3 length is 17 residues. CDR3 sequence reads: CASSWTSAGGNTDTQYF. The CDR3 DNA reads TGTGCCAGCAGCTGGACTAGCGCCGGGGGGAACACAGATACGCAGTATTTT.

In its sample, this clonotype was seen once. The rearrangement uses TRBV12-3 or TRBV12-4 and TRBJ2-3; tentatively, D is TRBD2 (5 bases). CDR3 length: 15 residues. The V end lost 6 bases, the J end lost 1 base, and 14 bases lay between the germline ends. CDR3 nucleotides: TGTGCCAGCAGGGTGAGGGAGCCAGGCACAGATACGCAGTATTTT. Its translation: CASRVREPGTDTQYF.

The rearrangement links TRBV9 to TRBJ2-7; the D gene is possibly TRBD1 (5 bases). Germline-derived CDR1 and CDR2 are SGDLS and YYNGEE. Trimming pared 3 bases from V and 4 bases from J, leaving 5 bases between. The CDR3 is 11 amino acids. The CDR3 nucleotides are TGTGCCAGCAGCGAGGGGTACGAGCAGTACTTC. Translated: CASSEGYEQYF.

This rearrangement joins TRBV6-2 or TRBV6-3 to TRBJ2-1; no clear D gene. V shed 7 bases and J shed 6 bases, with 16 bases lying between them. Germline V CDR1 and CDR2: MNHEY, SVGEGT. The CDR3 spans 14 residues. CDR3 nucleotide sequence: TGTGCCAGCACGAACGAACTCCGGTTCAATGAGCAGTTCTTC. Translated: CASTNELRFNEQFF.

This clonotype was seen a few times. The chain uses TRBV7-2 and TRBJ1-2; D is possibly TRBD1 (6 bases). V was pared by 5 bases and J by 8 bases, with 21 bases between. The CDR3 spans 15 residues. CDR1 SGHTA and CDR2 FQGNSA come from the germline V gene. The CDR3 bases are TGTGCCAGCAGCGCACACACAGGGATGCGTAGAGGCTACACCTTC. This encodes CASSAHTGMRRGYTF.

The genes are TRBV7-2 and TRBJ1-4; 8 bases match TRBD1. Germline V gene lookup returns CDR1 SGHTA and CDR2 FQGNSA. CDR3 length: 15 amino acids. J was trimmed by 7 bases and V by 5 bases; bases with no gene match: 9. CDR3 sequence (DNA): TGTGCCAGCAGCCATGGACAGGGCGATAGTGAAAAACTGTTTTTT. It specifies CASSHGQGDSEKLFF. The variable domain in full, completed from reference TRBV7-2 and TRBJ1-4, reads GAGVSQSPSNKVTEKGKDVELRCDPISGHTALYWYRQSLGQGLEFLIYFQGNSAPDKSGLPSDRFSAERTGGSVSTLTIQRTQQEDSAVYLCASSHGQGDSEKLFFGSGTQLSVL.